Only a few counts were recorded for the clone carrying this T cell receptor (beta chain). No antigen is known for it. The data were taken from a study of T-cell reconstitution after alpha-beta-depleted transplantation in children. Overall study findings and caveats: As was reported, about two months after transplant, alpha-beta T cells came from several hundred expanded graft clones. Several patients had high TCRbeta diversity at day 60; it came from surviving recipient T cells and thymic progenitors. Newly made T cells mostly supplied T-cell counts and diversity one year after transplant.

TCRbeta library construction was performed incorporating unique molecular identifiers. One entry per CDR3 protein, called by TCRdb with MiXCR from the PCR reads. Of roughly 790,000 distinct CDR3 sequences listed, around 15% were seen once; the top ten hold around 4.5%. The sample here was PBMCs, mostly from graft donor cells, taken 360 days after TCRalphabeta/CD19-depleted stem cell transplant. This receptor was identified in a male patient between 5 and 17 years old who had a stem cell transplant for acute lymphoblastic leukemia, so the T cells may come from the graft donor.

The CDR3 coding sequence is TGTGCCAGTGGGACTAGCGCCTTTTCTAATGAGCAGTTCTTC. Residues: CASGTSAFSNEQFF. V usage is TRBV27 and J usage is TRBJ2-1, with TRBD2 matching 10 bases. The germline V gene encodes CDR1 MNHEY and CDR2 SMNVEV (reference sequence). The CDR3 spans 14 residues. V shed 9 bases and J 7 bases; nucleotides not matched to a gene: 9.